This TCR beta chain was recorded in a study of blood T cell repertoires in COVID-19 (dated by TCRdb to about 2020). Regarding the study in general: Collaborator samples came from the United States, Italy and Spain and covered acute and convalescent phases of COVID-19. The material from the prospective study consisted of cDNA or gDNA derived from T cells, B-cell-depleted T cells, or PBMCs. The dataset comprised deeply sampled blood TCRbeta repertoires from subjects exposed to, actively infected with, or recovered from COVID-19. The repertoires were released in a freely available public database meant as a resource for research on the immune response to SARS-CoV-2. Samples were obtained from the ongoing ImmuneRACE study (first 160 participants) and from about 1,300 subjects provided by 6 global collaborators. Sample metadata almost always included a de-identified subject ID, COVID-19 status, age in years and sex. HLA class I and class II types, where available, came from metadata supplied by the sample provider rather than from assay-based typing.

The immunoSEQ Assay, a bias-controlled multiplex PCR, was used to amplify TCRbeta CDR3 regions from genomic DNA. Regarding the original processing steps: The number of nucleated cells in each sample was estimated from the amplification of reference gene primers within the assay. To quantify the absolute abundance of each unique TCRbeta CDR3 rearrangement, sequence reads were collapsed and filtered. For each sample, productive Simpson clonality was calculated as the square root of Simpson's diversity index across productive rearrangements. The clones in this table, taken by TCRdb from immuneACCESS, are in-frame only. Not every clone is retained; where verified, under half of the shortfall comes from an unresolved V gene, and the cause of the rest is unknown. Clone size and V and J calls were adopted from that table, with D and trimming inferred from the DNA. The sample table holds tens of thousands of clones, of which approximately 78% were seen once. The ten largest clones capture around a quarter of the sample.

Collaborating institutions collected whole blood in K2EDTA tubes following their own protocols. Collaborator samples were shipped for TCRbeta analysis as frozen whole blood, isolated PBMCs, or DNA extracted from either sample type. Remarks on this clone: Its target antigen remains unknown. Base qualities are not at hand, and no much larger clone is one base apart.

Relative to germline, V is 8 bases shorter and J is 1 base shorter, with 12 bases between their ends. Including the terminal cysteine and phenylalanine, the CDR3 comprises 14 residues. Only the CDR3 DNA stays, 42 bases, in frame from base 1. The germline V gene sets CDR1 to MNHEY and CDR2 to SVGAGI. The paper's findings and limits, for the study overall: Clinical and demographic metadata were provided uncurated, with the amount varying by source and participant.

Sequences were obtained from peripheral blood. The chain is encoded by TRBV6-5 joined to TRBJ2-4; TRBD2 is a weak D gene call, 5 bases matching. This receptor was obtained from a human donor in a cohort sampled during active COVID-19. The CDR3 corresponds to CASLGSGAKNIQYF. The DNA sequence is as follows: TGTGCCAGCCTGGGCTCGGGGGCCAAAAACATTCAGTACTTC.